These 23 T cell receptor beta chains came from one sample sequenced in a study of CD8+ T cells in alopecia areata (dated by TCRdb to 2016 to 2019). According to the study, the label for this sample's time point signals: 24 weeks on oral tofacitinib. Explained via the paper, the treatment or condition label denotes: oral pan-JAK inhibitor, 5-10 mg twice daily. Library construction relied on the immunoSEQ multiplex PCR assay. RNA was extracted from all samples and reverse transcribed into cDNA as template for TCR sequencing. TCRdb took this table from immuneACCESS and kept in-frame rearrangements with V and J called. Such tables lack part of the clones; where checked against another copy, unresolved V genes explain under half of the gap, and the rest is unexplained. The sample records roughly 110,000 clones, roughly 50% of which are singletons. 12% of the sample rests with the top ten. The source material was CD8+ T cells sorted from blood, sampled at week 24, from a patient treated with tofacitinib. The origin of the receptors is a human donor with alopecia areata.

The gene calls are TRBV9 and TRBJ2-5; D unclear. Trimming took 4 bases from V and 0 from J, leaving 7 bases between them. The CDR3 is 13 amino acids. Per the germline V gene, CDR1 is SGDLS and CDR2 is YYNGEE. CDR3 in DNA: TGTGCCAGCAGCCCCTTGTACCAAGAGACCCAGTACTTC. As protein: CASSPLYQETQYF.

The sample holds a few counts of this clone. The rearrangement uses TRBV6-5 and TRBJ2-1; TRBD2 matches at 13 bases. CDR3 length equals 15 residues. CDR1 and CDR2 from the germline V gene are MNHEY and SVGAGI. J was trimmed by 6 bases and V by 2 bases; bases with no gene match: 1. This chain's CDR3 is CASSYGLAGANEQFF. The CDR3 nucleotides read TGTGCCAGCAGTTACGGACTAGCGGGGGCCAATGAGCAGTTCTTC.

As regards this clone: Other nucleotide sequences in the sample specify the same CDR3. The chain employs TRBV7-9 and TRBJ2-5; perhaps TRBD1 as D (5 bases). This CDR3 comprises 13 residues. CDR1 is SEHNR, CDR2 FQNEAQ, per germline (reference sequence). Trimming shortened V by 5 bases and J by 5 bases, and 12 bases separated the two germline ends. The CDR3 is CASSPTSGETQYF. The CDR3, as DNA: TGTGCCAGCAGCCCCACATCAGGGGAGACCCAGTACTTC.

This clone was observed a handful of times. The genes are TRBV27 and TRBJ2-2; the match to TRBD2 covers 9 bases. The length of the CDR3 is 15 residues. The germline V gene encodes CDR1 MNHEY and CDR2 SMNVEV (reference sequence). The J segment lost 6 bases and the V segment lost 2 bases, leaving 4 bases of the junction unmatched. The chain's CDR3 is CASSLGGGAAGELFF. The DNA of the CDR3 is TGTGCCAGCAGTTTAGGCGGGGGGGCCGCCGGGGAGCTGTTTTTT.

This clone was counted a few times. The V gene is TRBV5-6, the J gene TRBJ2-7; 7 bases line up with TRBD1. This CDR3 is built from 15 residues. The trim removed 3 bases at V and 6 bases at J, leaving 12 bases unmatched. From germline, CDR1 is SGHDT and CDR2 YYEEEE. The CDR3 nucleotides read TGTGCCAGCAGCTCCCCGAGCGCACAGGGGATCGAGCAGTACTTC. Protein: CASSSPSAQGIEQYF.

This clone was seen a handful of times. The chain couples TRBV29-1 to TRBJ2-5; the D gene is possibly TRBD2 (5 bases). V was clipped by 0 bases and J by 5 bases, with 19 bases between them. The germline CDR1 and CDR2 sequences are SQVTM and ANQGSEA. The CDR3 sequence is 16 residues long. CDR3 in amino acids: CSVEDRDSGIRETQYF. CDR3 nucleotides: TGCAGCGTTGAAGATCGGGATTCGGGGATTCGGGAGACCCAGTACTTC.

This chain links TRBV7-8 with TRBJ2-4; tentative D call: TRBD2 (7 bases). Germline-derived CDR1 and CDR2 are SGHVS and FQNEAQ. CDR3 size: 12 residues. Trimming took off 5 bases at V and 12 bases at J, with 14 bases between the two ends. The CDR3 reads CASSQGGASQYF. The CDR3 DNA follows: TGTGCCAGCAGCCAAGGGGGGGCCAGTCAGTACTTC.

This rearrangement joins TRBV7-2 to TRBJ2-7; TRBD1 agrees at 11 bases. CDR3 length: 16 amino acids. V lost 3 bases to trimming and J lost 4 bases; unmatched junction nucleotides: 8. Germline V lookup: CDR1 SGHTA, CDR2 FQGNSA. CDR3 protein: CASSLSTGTGGYEQYF. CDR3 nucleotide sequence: TGTGCCAGCAGCTTGTCCACCGGGACAGGGGGATACGAGCAGTACTTC.

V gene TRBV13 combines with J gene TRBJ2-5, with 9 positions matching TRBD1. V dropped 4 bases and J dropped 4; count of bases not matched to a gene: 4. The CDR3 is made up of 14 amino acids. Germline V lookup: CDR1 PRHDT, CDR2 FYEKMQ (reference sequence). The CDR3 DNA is TGTGCCAGCAGCTCACAGGACAGGGGAGAGACCCAGTACTTC. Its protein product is CASSSQDRGETQYF.

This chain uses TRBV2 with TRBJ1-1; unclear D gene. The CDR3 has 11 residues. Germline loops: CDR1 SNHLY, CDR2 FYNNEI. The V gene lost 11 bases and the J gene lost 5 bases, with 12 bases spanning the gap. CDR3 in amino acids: CAGKSLTEAFF. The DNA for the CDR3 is TGTGCCGGTAAATCTCTAACTGAAGCTTTCTTT.

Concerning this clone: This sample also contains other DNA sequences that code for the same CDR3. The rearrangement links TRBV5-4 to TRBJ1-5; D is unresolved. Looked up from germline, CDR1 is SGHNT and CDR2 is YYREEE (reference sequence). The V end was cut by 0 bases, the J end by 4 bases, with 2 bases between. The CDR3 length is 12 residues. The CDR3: CASSLGNQPQHF. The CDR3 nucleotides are TGTGCCAGCAGCTTGGGGAATCAGCCCCAGCATTTT.

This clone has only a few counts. This CDR3 reads CASSQDFFYGYTF. The CDR3 DNA reads as TGTGCCAGCAGCCAGGACTTCTTCTATGGCTACACCTTC. J is TRBJ1-2 and V is TRBV7-9; D is uncertain. V was trimmed by 5 bases and J by 4 bases, leaving 11 bases between them. This CDR3 is 13 amino acids long. Germline loops: CDR1 SEHNR, CDR2 FQNEAQ (reference sequence).

This chain's CDR3 is CASGLDNQPQHF. The CDR3 DNA sequence: TGTGCCAGCGGACTAGACAATCAGCCCCAGCATTTT. This chain uses TRBV27 with TRBJ1-5; D is undetermined. The CDR3 is made up of 12 amino acids. Germline V gene data show CDR1 as MNHEY and CDR2 as SMNVEV (reference sequence). The V gene lost 8 bases and the J gene lost 3 bases, with 8 bases spanning the gap.

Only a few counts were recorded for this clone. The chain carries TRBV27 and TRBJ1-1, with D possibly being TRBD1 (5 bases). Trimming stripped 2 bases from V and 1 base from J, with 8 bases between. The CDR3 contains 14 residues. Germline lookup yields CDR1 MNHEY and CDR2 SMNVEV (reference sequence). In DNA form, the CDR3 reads TGTGCCAGCAGTTTAAGGGGTTGGAACACTGAAGCTTTCTTT. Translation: CASSLRGWNTEAFF.

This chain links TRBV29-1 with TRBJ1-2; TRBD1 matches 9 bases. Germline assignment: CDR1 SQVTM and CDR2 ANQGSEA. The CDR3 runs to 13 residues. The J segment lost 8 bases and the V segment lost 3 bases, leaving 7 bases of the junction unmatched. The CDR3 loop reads CSVEAQGAGGYTF. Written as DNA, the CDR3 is TGCAGCGTTGAGGCACAGGGGGCGGGAGGCTACACCTTC. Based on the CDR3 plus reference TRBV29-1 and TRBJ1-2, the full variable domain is SAVISQKPSRDICQRGTSLTIQCQVDSQVTMMFWYRQQPGQSLTLIATANQGSEATYESGFVIDKFPISRPNLTFSTLTVSNMSPEDSSIYLCSVEAQGAGGYTFGSGTRLTVV.

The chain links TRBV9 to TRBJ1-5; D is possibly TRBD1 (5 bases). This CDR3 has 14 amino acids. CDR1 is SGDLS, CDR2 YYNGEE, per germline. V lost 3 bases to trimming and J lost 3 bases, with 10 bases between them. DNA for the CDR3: TGTGCCAGCAGCGCAGGACACTCCAATCAGCCCCAGCATTTT. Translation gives CASSAGHSNQPQHF.

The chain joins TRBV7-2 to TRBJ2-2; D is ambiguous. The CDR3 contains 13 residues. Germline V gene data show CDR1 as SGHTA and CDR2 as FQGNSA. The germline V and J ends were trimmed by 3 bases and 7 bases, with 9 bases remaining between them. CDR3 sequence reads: CASSLLSRGELFF. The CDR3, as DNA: TGTGCCAGCAGCTTGCTCTCTCGCGGGGAGCTGTTTTTT.

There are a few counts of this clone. The CDR3 loop is CASSLRGADTQYF. For the CDR3, the DNA is TGTGCCAGCAGCTTACGGGGGGCAGATACGCAGTATTTT. This chain links TRBV5-4 with TRBJ2-3; 7 nucleotides agree with TRBD2. V lost 2 bases and J lost 4; bases outside the gene matches: 1. Germline assignment: CDR1 SGHNT and CDR2 YYREEE (reference sequence). This CDR3 is 13 amino acids long.

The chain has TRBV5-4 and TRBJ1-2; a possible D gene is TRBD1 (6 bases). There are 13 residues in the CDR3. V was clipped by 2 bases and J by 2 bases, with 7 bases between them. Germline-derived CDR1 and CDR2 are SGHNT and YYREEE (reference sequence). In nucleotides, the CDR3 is TGTGCCAGCAGCTTAGGGGGGAACTATGGCTACACCTTC. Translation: CASSLGGNYGYTF.

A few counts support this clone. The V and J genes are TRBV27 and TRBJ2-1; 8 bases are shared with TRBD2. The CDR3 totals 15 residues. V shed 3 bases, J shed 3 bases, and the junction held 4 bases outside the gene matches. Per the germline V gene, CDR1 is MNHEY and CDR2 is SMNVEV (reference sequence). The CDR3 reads CASSFPGLGYNEQFF. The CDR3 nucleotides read TGTGCCAGCAGTTTTCCGGGACTAGGCTACAATGAGCAGTTCTTC.

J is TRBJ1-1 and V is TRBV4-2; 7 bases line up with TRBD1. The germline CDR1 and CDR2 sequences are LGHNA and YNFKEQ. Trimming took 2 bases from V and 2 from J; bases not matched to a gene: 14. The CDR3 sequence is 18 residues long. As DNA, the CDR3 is TGTGCCAGCAGCCAAATAATCCGCAACAGGGGCCACAACACTGAAGCTTTCTTT. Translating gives CASSQIIRNRGHNTEAFF.

The CDR3 reads CASRGSPGTSGNTIYF. The CDR3 DNA reads TGTGCCAGCAGGGGGAGTCCCGGGACAAGTGGAAACACCATATATTTT. This chain uses TRBV2 with TRBJ1-3, with a weak D call TRBD1 (6 bases). CDR1 is SNHLY, CDR2 FYNNEI, per germline. V gave up 6 bases and J gave up 3 bases, with 18 bases separating them. The CDR3 is made up of 16 amino acids. Full variable domain (missing parts from reference TRBV2 and TRBJ1-3): EPEVTQTPSHQVTQMGQEVILRCVPISNHLYFYWYRQILGQKVEFLVSFYNNEISEKSEIFDDQFSVERPDGSNFTLKIRSTKLEDSAMYFCASRGSPGTSGNTIYFGEGSWLTVV.

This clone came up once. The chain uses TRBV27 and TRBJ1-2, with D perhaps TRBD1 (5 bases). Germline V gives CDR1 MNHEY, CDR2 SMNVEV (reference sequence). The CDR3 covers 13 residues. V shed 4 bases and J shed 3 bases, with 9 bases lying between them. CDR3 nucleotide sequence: TGTGCCAGCAGTTCCGGGGCCCACTATGGCTACACCTTC. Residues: CASSSGAHYGYTF.